Listed below are T cell receptor beta chains from one sample, sequenced in a study of blood T cell repertoires in COVID-19. Sequenced by immunoSEQ multiplex PCR; TCRdb stores in-frame clones only, minus some. This table has roughly 400,000 clones, approximately 89% appearing once. The specimen was peripheral blood. These receptors all stem from a woman aged 60-75 years with COVID-19, enrolled during active disease. Each CDR3 is given with its conserved first and last residue. Fields, in order: V gene, clone size, J gene, D gene, CDR3 length, CDR3 DNA, CDR3 protein. A D gene is named only where the DNA matches it firmly. Clone size is given for some rows only: seen once, a few or many times, or a class if the clone is expanded.

V gene: TRBV28; clone size: .; J gene: TRBJ1-1; D gene: TRBD1; CDR3 length: 16; CDR3 DNA: TGTGCCAGCAGCCAACCCTTGGGACAGGGAATCGGTGAAGCTTTCTTT; CDR3 protein: CASSQPLGQGIGEAFF
V gene: TRBV10-3; clone size: few; J gene: TRBJ1-1; D gene: .; CDR3 length: 13; CDR3 DNA: TGTGCCATCAGTGAACAGGAGAACACTGAAGCTTTCTTT; CDR3 protein: CAISEQENTEAFF
V gene: TRBV12-3/TRBV12-4; clone size: .; J gene: TRBJ1-2; D gene: TRBD1; CDR3 length: 13; CDR3 DNA: TGTGCCAGCAGGCGGACAGGTTCGAGTGGCTACACCTTC; CDR3 protein: CASRRTGSSGYTF
V gene: TRBV9; clone size: .; J gene: TRBJ2-5; D gene: TRBD2; CDR3 length: 18; CDR3 DNA: TGTGCCAGCAGCCTTGGGACTAGCGGGGGGACGAACCAAGAGACCCAGTACTTC; CDR3 protein: CASSLGTSGGTNQETQYF
V gene: TRBV4-1; clone size: .; J gene: TRBJ1-4; D gene: .; CDR3 length: 16; CDR3 DNA: TGCGCCAGCAGCCCCCGCGGGGGAGACGGTAATGAAAAACTGTTTTTT; CDR3 protein: CASSPRGGDGNEKLFF
V gene: TRBV6-1; clone size: .; J gene: TRBJ2-6; D gene: .; CDR3 length: 16; CDR3 DNA: TGTGCCAGCAGTGAAGGACTCGTTAGGGGGGCCAACGTCCTGACTTTC; CDR3 protein: CASSEGLVRGANVLTF
V gene: TRBV3-1/TRBV3-2; clone size: .; J gene: TRBJ2-3; D gene: TRBD1; CDR3 length: 15; CDR3 DNA: TGTGCCAGCAGTCTTGATGGACAGGTACGGGATACGCAGTATTTT; CDR3 protein: CASSLDGQVRDTQYF
V gene: TRBV4-1; clone size: .; J gene: TRBJ1-5; D gene: .; CDR3 length: 16; CDR3 DNA: TGCGCCAGCAGCCAAGAAGGCAGGGGAGGCAATCAGCCCCAGCATTTT; CDR3 protein: CASSQEGRGGNQPQHF
V gene: TRBV29-1; clone size: .; J gene: TRBJ2-2; D gene: TRBD1; CDR3 length: 13; CDR3 DNA: TGCAGCGTCCACAGGGGGCGGGCCGGGGAGCTGTTTTTT; CDR3 protein: CSVHRGRAGELFF
V gene: TRBV19; clone size: .; J gene: TRBJ1-1; D gene: .; CDR3 length: 17; CDR3 DNA: TGTGCCAGTAGTCTCCCCTGGGCCAGGGCTGGTAGGACTGAAGCTTTCTTT; CDR3 protein: CASSLPWARAGRTEAFF
V gene: TRBV28; clone size: .; J gene: TRBJ1-2; D gene: TRBD1; CDR3 length: 14; CDR3 DNA: TGTGCCAGCAGACCAGGACAGGGATTATATGGCTACACCTTC; CDR3 protein: CASRPGQGLYGYTF
V gene: TRBV3-1/TRBV3-2; clone size: .; J gene: TRBJ1-6; D gene: .; CDR3 length: 16; CDR3 DNA: TGTGCCAGCAGCCTTAGCGGGGGGCTAAGGAATTCACCCCTCCACTTT; CDR3 protein: CASSLSGGLRNSPLHF
V gene: TRBV6-1; clone size: .; J gene: TRBJ2-3; D gene: TRBD2; CDR3 length: 17; CDR3 DNA: TGTGCCAGCAGTGTCACTAGCGGGGGTCCCTCCACAGATACGCAGTATTTT; CDR3 protein: CASSVTSGGPSTDTQYF
V gene: TRBV7-8; clone size: .; J gene: TRBJ1-5; D gene: .; CDR3 length: 13; CDR3 DNA: TGTGCCAGCAGCTTAAGAGGGAATCAGCCCCAGCATTTT; CDR3 protein: CASSLRGNQPQHF
V gene: TRBV11-2; clone size: .; J gene: TRBJ1-1; D gene: .; CDR3 length: 16; CDR3 DNA: TGTGCCAGCAGCCTACCACATGGGACACCAAACACTGAAGCTTTCTTT; CDR3 protein: CASSLPHGTPNTEAFF
V gene: TRBV7-6; clone size: few; J gene: TRBJ1-1; D gene: TRBD1; CDR3 length: 16; CDR3 DNA: TGTGCCAGCAGCGTCCGGGCAGGGGGTTTGAACACTGAAGCTTTCTTT; CDR3 protein: CASSVRAGGLNTEAFF
V gene: TRBV15; clone size: .; J gene: TRBJ1-2; D gene: .; CDR3 length: 14; CDR3 DNA: TGTGCCACCAGCAGTGATCCGGGGGGGCACGGCTACACCTTC; CDR3 protein: CATSSDPGGHGYTF
V gene: TRBV6-2/TRBV6-3; clone size: .; J gene: TRBJ1-1; D gene: TRBD1; CDR3 length: 16; CDR3 DNA: TGTGCCAGCAGTTACGAGGGGGCAGCCATGAACACTGAAGCTTTCTTT; CDR3 protein: CASSYEGAAMNTEAFF
V gene: TRBV5-3; clone size: .; J gene: TRBJ1-2; D gene: .; CDR3 length: 15; CDR3 DNA: TGTGCCAGAACCTGGGGGCAGATATGTAACTATGGCTACACCTTC; CDR3 protein: CARTWGQICNYGYTF
V gene: TRBV7-8; clone size: .; J gene: TRBJ1-2; D gene: TRBD1; CDR3 length: 14; CDR3 DNA: TGTGCCAGCAGCCAGCTGACAGGGACCGCTGGCTACACCTTC; CDR3 protein: CASSQLTGTAGYTF
V gene: TRBV28; clone size: .; J gene: TRBJ2-4; D gene: TRBD2; CDR3 length: 17; CDR3 DNA: TGTGCCAGCAGACCCCCCTTTAGCGGGGGGGATGAAAACATTCAGTACTTC; CDR3 protein: CASRPPFSGGDENIQYF
V gene: TRBV12-3/TRBV12-4; clone size: .; J gene: TRBJ2-5; D gene: .; CDR3 length: 13; CDR3 DNA: TGTGCCAGCAGAAACGGACAGAAAGAGACCCAGTACTTC; CDR3 protein: CASRNGQKETQYF
V gene: TRBV3-1/TRBV3-2; clone size: .; J gene: TRBJ2-1; D gene: TRBD2; CDR3 length: 15; CDR3 DNA: TGTGCCAGCAGCCGTATGGGACTAGCGGGGGGTGAGCAGTTCTTC; CDR3 protein: CASSRMGLAGGEQFF
V gene: TRBV15; clone size: .; J gene: TRBJ2-7; D gene: TRBD2; CDR3 length: 18; CDR3 DNA: TGTGCCACCAGCAGAGATTTACTAGCGGGGGACCTCTCCTACGAGCAGTACTTC; CDR3 protein: CATSRDLLAGDLSYEQYF
V gene: TRBV19; clone size: .; J gene: TRBJ1-1; D gene: .; CDR3 length: 15; CDR3 DNA: TGTGCCAGTAGCGTAACGGGACTAATGAACACTGAAGCTTTCTTT; CDR3 protein: CASSVTGLMNTEAFF
V gene: TRBV5-4; clone size: .; J gene: TRBJ2-1; D gene: TRBD2; CDR3 length: 15; CDR3 DNA: TGTGCCAGCAGCTTGAATAGCGGGGGCTACAATGAGCAGTTCTTC; CDR3 protein: CASSLNSGGYNEQFF
V gene: TRBV27; clone size: once; J gene: TRBJ2-5; D gene: .; CDR3 length: 14; CDR3 DNA: TGTGCCAGCAGCCCTAATGGAGGAGGAGAGACCCAGTACTTC; CDR3 protein: CASSPNGGGETQYF
V gene: TRBV14; clone size: .; J gene: TRBJ2-7; D gene: .; CDR3 length: 13; CDR3 DNA: TGTGCCAGCAGCCAAGACCAGGGATGGGAGCAGTACTTC; CDR3 protein: CASSQDQGWEQYF
V gene: TRBV24-1; clone size: .; J gene: TRBJ1-5; D gene: TRBD1; CDR3 length: 14; CDR3 DNA: TGTGCCACCAGTGACCGACAGGGGCCCTCGCCCCAGCATTTT; CDR3 protein: CATSDRQGPSPQHF
V gene: TRBV29-1; clone size: .; J gene: TRBJ2-5; D gene: .; CDR3 length: 17; CDR3 DNA: TGCAGCGTTGAAGATCTTCCCATCGACAGCTTTCGGAAGACCCAGTACTTC; CDR3 protein: CSVEDLPIDSFRKTQYF
V gene: TRBV6-6; clone size: .; J gene: TRBJ1-4; D gene: TRBD1; CDR3 length: 13; CDR3 DNA: TGTGCCAGCGCAGACAGGGGTAATGAAAAACTGTTTTTT; CDR3 protein: CASADRGNEKLFF
V gene: TRBV7-6; clone size: few; J gene: TRBJ1-1; D gene: .; CDR3 length: 16; CDR3 DNA: TGTGCCAGCAGCTTAGCGCATGGGGGGGCGAACACTGAAGCTTTCTTT; CDR3 protein: CASSLAHGGANTEAFF
V gene: TRBV4-1; clone size: .; J gene: TRBJ2-7; D gene: TRBD1; CDR3 length: 15; CDR3 DNA: TGCGCCAGCAGCCAAACGACCGGGACAGTTTACGAGCAGTACTTC; CDR3 protein: CASSQTTGTVYEQYF
V gene: TRBV5-1; clone size: few; J gene: TRBJ2-1; D gene: TRBD2; CDR3 length: 21; CDR3 DNA: TGCGCCAGCAGCTGGGGCCCCAGGACTAGCGGGGGGCCGAGCTCCTACAATGAGCAGTTCTTC; CDR3 protein: CASSWGPRTSGGPSSYNEQFF
V gene: TRBV5-4; clone size: .; J gene: TRBJ2-5; D gene: TRBD2; CDR3 length: 16; CDR3 DNA: TGTGCCAGCAGCCCCCGGGGAGCGGGGGGGTCGGAGACCCAGTACTTC; CDR3 protein: CASSPRGAGGSETQYF
V gene: TRBV5-4; clone size: .; J gene: TRBJ2-5; D gene: .; CDR3 length: 12; CDR3 DNA: TGTGCCAGCAGCTTCGGCCGCGGGACCCAGTACTTC; CDR3 protein: CASSFGRGTQYF
V gene: TRBV18; clone size: .; J gene: TRBJ1-6; D gene: .; CDR3 length: 16; CDR3 DNA: TGTGCCAGCTCACCTAACTATAGGGGGGGGAGCTCACCCCTCCACTTT; CDR3 protein: CASSPNYRGGSSPLHF
V gene: TRBV28; clone size: .; J gene: TRBJ1-5; D gene: .; CDR3 length: 13; CDR3 DNA: TGTGCCAGCTATTTAAACACCCATCAGCCCCAGCATTTT; CDR3 protein: CASYLNTHQPQHF
V gene: TRBV3-1/TRBV3-2; clone size: once; J gene: TRBJ2-3; D gene: TRBD2; CDR3 length: 16; CDR3 DNA: TGTGCCAGCAGCCAAGGTAGCGGGGGGGAGGCAGATACGCAGTATTTT; CDR3 protein: CASSQGSGGEADTQYF
V gene: TRBV28; clone size: few; J gene: TRBJ2-1; D gene: TRBD2; CDR3 length: 14; CDR3 DNA: TGTGCCAGCAGTTTAGCGGGGGGACGGAATGAGCAGTTCTTC; CDR3 protein: CASSLAGGRNEQFF
V gene: TRBV23-1; clone size: .; J gene: TRBJ1-5; D gene: .; CDR3 length: 16; CDR3 DNA: TGCGCCAGCAGTCACACCCCTACAGGGATCAATCAGCCCCAGCATTTT; CDR3 protein: CASSHTPTGINQPQHF
V gene: TRBV6-2/TRBV6-3; clone size: .; J gene: TRBJ1-6; D gene: .; CDR3 length: 14; CDR3 DNA: TGTGCCAGTAGTAAGAGCTCCTATAATTCACCCCTCCACTTT; CDR3 protein: CASSKSSYNSPLHF
V gene: TRBV28; clone size: .; J gene: TRBJ2-3; D gene: TRBD1; CDR3 length: 16; CDR3 DNA: TGTGCCAGCAGTCTCAGACAGGGCCGAAGCACAGATACGCAGTATTTT; CDR3 protein: CASSLRQGRSTDTQYF
V gene: TRBV4-1; clone size: few; J gene: TRBJ2-5; D gene: .; CDR3 length: 16; CDR3 DNA: TGCGCCAGCAGCCAAGATAAAGGGGGGGCCGGCGAGACCCAGTACTTC; CDR3 protein: CASSQDKGGAGETQYF
V gene: TRBV30; clone size: .; J gene: TRBJ1-5; D gene: .; CDR3 length: 13; CDR3 DNA: TGTGCCTGGAGCAGAAGGGGGTATCAGCCCCAGCATTTT; CDR3 protein: CAWSRRGYQPQHF
V gene: TRBV7-6; clone size: .; J gene: TRBJ2-2; D gene: TRBD1; CDR3 length: 16; CDR3 DNA: TGTGCCAGCAGCGCGTCCGGGACAGGGAACACCGGGGAGCTGTTTTTT; CDR3 protein: CASSASGTGNTGELFF
V gene: TRBV11-2; clone size: .; J gene: TRBJ2-1; D gene: .; CDR3 length: 14; CDR3 DNA: TGTGCCAGCAGCTCAAGGACAGATTACAATGAGCAGTTCTTC; CDR3 protein: CASSSRTDYNEQFF
V gene: TRBV28; clone size: .; J gene: TRBJ1-5; D gene: .; CDR3 length: 14; CDR3 DNA: TGTGCCAGCAGATCCTCTAAGGGAGTTCAGCCCCAGCATTTT; CDR3 protein: CASRSSKGVQPQHF
V gene: TRBV15; clone size: .; J gene: TRBJ1-2; D gene: .; CDR3 length: 16; CDR3 DNA: TGTGCCACCAGCAGAGATCGGAGCCCGGCTGGGTATGGCTACACCTTC; CDR3 protein: CATSRDRSPAGYGYTF
V gene: TRBV6-5; clone size: .; J gene: TRBJ1-4; D gene: TRBD1; CDR3 length: 15; CDR3 DNA: TGTGCCAGCAGTTACTCGAGTAGGGGGCGTGAAAAACTGTTTTTT; CDR3 protein: CASSYSSRGREKLFF
V gene: TRBV18; clone size: .; J gene: TRBJ1-1; D gene: .; CDR3 length: 16; CDR3 DNA: TGTGCCAGCTCACCACGGAGACAACAGGGAAACACTGAAGCTTTCTTT; CDR3 protein: CASSPRRQQGNTEAFF
V gene: TRBV3-1/TRBV3-2; clone size: .; J gene: TRBJ2-3; D gene: .; CDR3 length: 18; CDR3 DNA: TGTGCCAGCAGCCACCCCCCAGGTGCGTCTTCTAGCACAGATACGCAGTATTTT; CDR3 protein: CASSHPPGASSSTDTQYF
V gene: TRBV2; clone size: .; J gene: TRBJ1-5; D gene: .; CDR3 length: 15; CDR3 DNA: TGTGCCAGCAGCCGGGTCAACGGTGGCAATCAGCCCCAGCATTTT; CDR3 protein: CASSRVNGGNQPQHF
V gene: TRBV6-6; clone size: .; J gene: TRBJ2-7; D gene: .; CDR3 length: 14; CDR3 DNA: TGTGCCAGCAGTTACGGTCAGGGCTCCTACGAGCAGTACTTC; CDR3 protein: CASSYGQGSYEQYF
V gene: TRBV5-1; clone size: .; J gene: TRBJ2-5; D gene: .; CDR3 length: 15; CDR3 DNA: TGCGCCAGCAGCTTGGAGGCGGGCGGATCGGAGACCCAGTACTTC; CDR3 protein: CASSLEAGGSETQYF
V gene: TRBV5-6; clone size: few; J gene: TRBJ2-3; D gene: .; CDR3 length: 13; CDR3 DNA: TGTGCCAGCAGCAAGGACAGAACAGATACGCAGTATTTT; CDR3 protein: CASSKDRTDTQYF
V gene: TRBV4-1; clone size: .; J gene: TRBJ2-5; D gene: TRBD1; CDR3 length: 14; CDR3 DNA: TGCGCCAGCAGCCAGAGCAGGGGGCTAGAGACCCAGTACTTC; CDR3 protein: CASSQSRGLETQYF
V gene: TRBV5-6; clone size: .; J gene: TRBJ2-7; D gene: .; CDR3 length: 14; CDR3 DNA: TGTGCCAGCAGCTTGGACAGGCCCGACTACGAGCAGTACTTC; CDR3 protein: CASSLDRPDYEQYF
V gene: TRBV21-1; clone size: .; J gene: TRBJ2-3; D gene: .; CDR3 length: 14; CDR3 DNA: TGTGCCAGCAGCCGCCCCGGGATCACAGATACGCAGTATTTT; CDR3 protein: CASSRPGITDTQYF
V gene: TRBV27; clone size: .; J gene: TRBJ2-7; D gene: TRBD2; CDR3 length: 16; CDR3 DNA: TGTGCCAGCAGTTCCCCCGGTGCAGCGGGGTTGGACGAGCAGTACTTC; CDR3 protein: CASSSPGAAGLDEQYF